Below are 27 T cell receptor beta chains sequenced from a single sample in a study of breast tumors, draining lymph nodes, adjacent tissues. MiXCR, run by TCRdb on the multiplex PCR reads, gives a single entry per CDR3 protein. The table includes tens of thousands of distinct CDR3 sequences, 50% detected once. The specimen was breast tumor tissue. All receptors derive from a female donor with breast cancer. Some clones in this sample may be carry-over from other donors' samples.

There are a few counts of this clonotype. The chain employs TRBV12-3 or TRBV12-4 and TRBJ1-2; 7 bases agree with TRBD1. V lost 4 bases, J lost 5 bases, and 1 base stayed unmatched. The CDR3 is 12 residues long. The CDR3 DNA sequence: TGTGCCAGCAGTTGGACAGGATATGGCTACACCTTC. Translating gives CASSWTGYGYTF.

V and J are TRBV29-1 and TRBJ2-1; D is unresolved. The CDR3 has 12 residues. Germline assignment: CDR1 SQVTM and CDR2 ANQGSEA. The V end lost 6 bases, the J end lost 0 bases, and 6 bases lay between the germline ends. The CDR3: CSVTPSYNEQFF. CDR3 in DNA: TGCAGCGTAACACCCTCCTACAATGAGCAGTTCTTC.

This clonotype was observed at least ten times. The chain employs TRBV20-1 and TRBJ1-4; D perhaps matches TRBD1 (5 bases). CDR1 DFQATT and CDR2 SNEGSKA come from the germline V gene (reference sequence). CDR3 length: 14 residues. The V gene lost 0 bases and the J gene lost 7 bases, with 12 bases spanning the gap. The CDR3 region is CSARDPRVGEKLFF. The CDR3 DNA is TGCAGTGCTAGAGATCCCAGGGTGGGTGAAAAACTGTTTTTT.

To note about this clonotype: Relative to the germline gene, one junction end is altered; a read error may explain this. This chain joins TRBV18 and TRBJ1-2; D unresolved. CDR1 is KGHSH, CDR2 LQKENI, per germline. This CDR3 comprises 13 residues. CDR3 in DNA: TGTGCCAGTTCACCACCGGGGAACTATGGCCACACCTTC. Residues: CASSPPGNYGHTF. Supplemented by reference TRBV18 and TRBJ1-2, the full variable domain reads NAGVMQNPRHLVRRRGQEARLRCSPMKGHSHVYWYRQLPEEGLKFMVYLQKENIIDESGMPKERFSAEFPKEGPSILRIQQVVRGDSAAYFCASSPPGNYGHTFGSGTRLTVV.

The table lists this clonotype with many counts. The chain employs TRBV20-1 and TRBJ2-3, with D maybe TRBD2 (6 bases). Germline CDR1 is DFQATT and CDR2 is SNEGSKA (reference sequence). Trimming pared 3 bases from V and 0 bases from J, leaving 7 bases between. The length of the CDR3 is 13 residues. The CDR3 sequence: CSARRDSTDTQYF. The DNA for the CDR3 is TGCAGTGCTAGGCGGGACAGCACAGATACGCAGTATTTT.

The V gene is TRBV7-2, the J gene TRBJ2-7, with 9 bases matching TRBD2. Germline loops: CDR1 SGHTA, CDR2 FQGNSA. Trimming at V came to 5 bases and at J to 4 bases, leaving 18 bases not matched to a gene. This CDR3 is built from 18 residues. The CDR3 loop reads CASSNLMTSGAKTYEQYF. The CDR3 region has the DNA TGTGCCAGCAGCAATCTAATGACTAGCGGCGCCAAAACTTACGAGCAGTACTTC.

Concerning this clonotype itself: This is likely a read error, given that the CDR3 carries no conserved phenylalanine or tryptophan at its end. The chain recombines TRBV5-5 with TRBJ2-7, with a tentative D call TRBD2 (5 bases). Germline V gene lookup returns CDR1 SGHKS and CDR2 YYEKEE (reference sequence). The CDR3 spans 15 residues. This chain's CDR3 is CASSLLPGRVYGQYL. For the CDR3, the DNA is TGTGCCAGCAGCTTGCTCCCCGGGCGGGTCTACGGGCAGTACCTC.

This clonotype was recorded many times. In DNA form, the CDR3 reads TGCAGTGCTTTCCCGGTATGGAATCAGCCCCAGCATTTT. Protein sequence: CSAFPVWNQPQHF. The chain uses TRBV20-1 and TRBJ1-5; the D is unclear. V shed 5 bases and J shed 4 bases, with 12 bases lying between them. Germline CDR1 and CDR2: DFQATT and SNEGSKA (reference sequence). This CDR3 comprises 13 residues.

This clonotype qualifies as medium-sized (0.01 to 0.1%). The chain has TRBV6-1 and TRBJ2-2; 7 nucleotides agree with TRBD1. Germline CDR1 is MNHNS and CDR2 is SASEGT. V shed 8 bases and J 6 bases; nucleotides not matched to a gene: 9. The CDR3 is 14 residues long. This chain's CDR3 is CASCRGGSAGELFF. The CDR3 DNA follows: TGTGCCAGCTGTCGAGGGGGCAGCGCCGGGGAGCTGTTTTTT.

This clonotype has only one observation. One end of the junction fails to match germline, which may point to a read error. CDR3 loop: CASSESSASGEQFF. The CDR3 coding sequence is TGCGCCAGCAGTGAGTCTAGCGCAAGCGGTGAGCAATTCTTC. The chain is built from TRBV10-1 and TRBJ2-1; a possible D gene is TRBD2 (5 bases). This CDR3 region has 14 residues. Germline assignment: CDR1 WNHNN and CDR2 SYGVQD (reference sequence).

In this sample, this clonotype turned up many times. Just one base apart from a much larger clone, this may be a read error. This chain uses TRBV20-1 with TRBJ2-7, with 10 bases fitting TRBD2. CDR3 length: 12 amino acids. V gave up 6 bases and J gave up 3 bases; unmatched junction bases: 2. CDR1 and CDR2 from the germline V gene are DFQATT and SNEGSKA (reference sequence). CDR3 nucleotides: TGCAGTGCACTAGCGGGAATCTACGAGCAGTACTTC. Protein product: CSALAGIYEQYF.

The rearrangement joins TRBV20-1 to TRBJ2-1; possible D gene TRBD2, 5 bases. Germline CDR1 reads DFQATT; CDR2 reads SNEGSKA (reference sequence). Trimming shortened V by 3 bases and J by 6 bases, and 9 bases separated the two germline ends. This CDR3 region has 12 residues. Here the CDR3 reads CSASTRSNEQFF. For the CDR3, the DNA is TGCAGTGCTAGCACTAGGAGCAATGAGCAGTTCTTC.

This clonotype was found once. The V and J genes are TRBV19 and TRBJ1-6; D might be TRBD1 (5 bases). The germline gives CDR1 LNHDA, CDR2 SQIVND (reference sequence). The CDR3 consists of 14 residues. Trimming cost V 8 bases and J 7 bases, with 15 bases left between them. The CDR3 is CASSPGRKNSPLHF. In DNA form, the CDR3 reads TGTGCCAGTTCCCCGGGACGGAAGAATTCACCCCTCCACTTT.

This clonotype has at least ten counts. V usage is TRBV4-3 and J usage is TRBJ1-1; possible D gene TRBD1, 6 bases. Trimming pared 2 bases from V and 5 bases from J, leaving 15 bases between. The CDR3 consists of 15 residues. Germline V gene sequence: CDR1 LGHNA, CDR2 YSLEER. CDR3 in DNA: TGCGCCAGCAGCCAAAACATGGAGGGGGGTACTGAAGCTTTCTTT. Translating it yields CASSQNMEGGTEAFF.

This clonotype came up many times. A much larger clone sits a single nucleotide away, making a read error possible. This chain joins TRBV11-3 and TRBJ1-2; 12 nucleotides match TRBD1. Losses at the gene ends were 5 bases for V and 4 bases for J; bases not matched to a gene: 2. This CDR3 is built from 14 residues. The germline V gene has CDR1 SGHNT and CDR2 YENEEA. The CDR3 region is CASSRDRGPYGYTF. CDR3 bases: TGTGCCAGCAGCCGGGACAGGGGGCCCTATGGCTACACCTTC.

CDR3 sequence (DNA): TGCGCCAGCAGCCGACTAGCGGGGTACTACGAGCAGTACTTC. It encodes CASSRLAGYYEQYF. J is TRBJ2-7 and V is TRBV5-1; TRBD2 agrees at 11 bases. Per the germline V gene, CDR1 is SGHRS and CDR2 is YFSETQ. The CDR3 spans 14 residues. Trimming at V came to 4 bases and at J to 3 bases, leaving 3 bases not matched to a gene.

On this clonotype itself: Since the CDR3 does not end with the conserved phenylalanine or tryptophan, this likely comes from a read error. The genes are TRBV12-3 or TRBV12-4 and TRBJ1-6; D is unclear. The V end lost 4 bases, the J end lost 13 bases, and 8 bases lay between the germline ends. The length of the CDR3 is 11 residues. CDR3 region: CASSSGWPLHS. The CDR3 DNA is TGTGCCAGCAGTTCCGGTTGGCCCCTCCACTCT.

The chain carries TRBV19 and TRBJ1-5; possible D gene TRBD1, 6 bases. This CDR3 contains 15 residues. Trimming pared 5 bases from V and 1 base from J, leaving 12 bases between. CDR1 and CDR2 from the germline V gene are LNHDA and SQIVND (reference sequence). CDR3: CASSFRQESNQPQHF. In DNA, the CDR3 is TGTGCCAGTAGTTTTCGACAGGAAAGCAATCAGCCCCAGCATTTT.

This clonotype appeared many times. The chain carries TRBV6-5 and TRBJ2-5; D tentatively reads TRBD1 or TRBD2 (5 bases each). CDR1 MNHEY and CDR2 SVGAGI come from the germline V gene. This CDR3 spans 14 amino acids. V gave up 5 bases and J gave up 4 bases, with 14 bases separating them. The CDR3 DNA is TGTGCCAGCAGTCCCACAGGCAGCGGAGAGACCCAGTACTTC. This encodes CASSPTGSGETQYF.

The chain links TRBV4-1 to TRBJ1-5; 9 bases are a match to TRBD1. From germline, CDR1 is MGHRA and CDR2 YSYEKL. The CDR3 has 15 amino acids. The ends lost 5 bases at V and 2 bases at J; junction bases unmatched: 4. CDR3 nucleotides: TGCGCCAGCAGCTACGACAGGGGGGGCAATCAGCCCCAGCATTTT. Its translation: CASSYDRGGNQPQHF.

This chain connects TRBV10-3 to TRBJ1-2; tentatively, D is TRBD1 (6 bases). The CDR3 is 14 amino acids. V lost 6 bases and J lost 6, with 17 bases in between. Germline CDR1 and CDR2: ENHRY and SYGVKD. CDR3 region: CAISSRDIPDGYTF. In DNA, the CDR3 is TGTGCCATCAGCTCCCGGGACATACCCGATGGCTACACCTTC.

This clonotype was detected many times. The V call is TRBV7-2, the J call TRBJ2-7, with D maybe TRBD1 (6 bases). V was cut by 5 bases and J by 3 bases, with 17 bases left in between. The CDR3 consists of 15 residues. Germline V gene sequence: CDR1 SGHTA, CDR2 FQGNSA. The CDR3 DNA sequence: TGTGCCAGCAGCCCAGGTGGGGGCACCTACTACGAGCAGTACTTC. Amino acids: CASSPGGGTYYEQYF.

At least ten counts were recorded for this clonotype. Since a much larger clone is just one base distant, this may be a read error. The CDR3 protein is CATSRDSGRYGYAF. Here the CDR3 DNA reads TGTGCCACCAGCAGAGATTCGGGGAGGTATGGCTACGCCTTC. This chain connects TRBV15 to TRBJ1-2, with D uncertain. The CDR3 loop spans 14 amino acids. In germline, CDR1 is LNHNV, CDR2 YYDKDF (reference sequence). Variable domain in full (rest from reference TRBV15 and TRBJ1-2): DAMVIQNPRYQVTQFGKPVTLSCSQTLNHNVMYWYQQKSSQAPKLLFHYYDKDFNNEADTPDNFQSRRPNTSFCFLDIRSPGLGDTAMYLCATSRDSGRYGYAFGSGTRLTVV.

This clonotype was recorded at least ten times. This rearrangement joins TRBV7-2 to TRBJ1-5, with no clear D. This CDR3 has 14 amino acids. Germline V gene lookup returns CDR1 SGHTA and CDR2 FQGNSA. V was shortened by 2 bases and J by 2 bases, with 7 bases between the two germline ends. CDR3 in DNA: TGTGCCAGCAGCTTATCGGTGGGCAATCAGCCCCAGCATTTT. Translating it yields CASSLSVGNQPQHF.

The rearrangement uses TRBV6-4 and TRBJ2-2; D possibly corresponds to TRBD1 (6 bases). V shed 4 bases and J shed 6 bases, with 12 bases lying between them. The CDR3 is made up of 14 amino acids. Germline V gene data show CDR1 as MRHNA and CDR2 as SNTAGT. The CDR3 loop is CASSAVQGPGELFF. The CDR3 nucleotides read TGTGCCAGCAGTGCCGTACAGGGACCCGGGGAGCTGTTTTTT.

This clonotype is medium-sized (0.01 to 0.1%) by share. The chain combines TRBV20-1 with TRBJ2-3; D might be TRBD2 (6 bases). The CDR3 extends over 13 amino acids. The V gene lost 8 bases and the J gene lost 1 base, with 13 bases spanning the gap. CDR1 DFQATT and CDR2 SNEGSKA come from the germline V gene (reference sequence). DNA for the CDR3: TGCAGTCAGATAGCGGTTGGCACAGATACGCAGTATTTT. This codes for CSQIAVGTDTQYF.

This clonotype was detected many times. This chain links TRBV30 with TRBJ1-6; D uncertain. CDR3 size: 14 residues. CDR1 and CDR2 (germline): GTSNPN, SVGIG (reference sequence). Deletions cut 4 bases from V and 10 bases from J, with 17 bases between. The CDR3 here is CAWNLRAAGSPLHF. The CDR3 DNA follows: TGTGCCTGGAATCTCCGGGCCGCGGGCTCACCCCTCCACTTT.